The 11 T cell receptor beta chains below come from one sample, sequenced in a study of blood T cell repertoires in COVID-19. Assay used: immunoSEQ multiplex PCR; TCRdb lists only in-frame clones, some missing. Of about 67,000 clones in the sample, 79% were seen once. Sequencing used peripheral blood. Receptor source: a woman aged 55-69 years with acute or convalescent COVID-19.

The J gene is TRBJ1-3, the V gene TRBV3-1 (or the pseudogene TRBV3-2), with a possible D match to TRBD1 (6 bases). The germline V gene has CDR1 LGHDT and CDR2 YNNKEL (reference sequence). V gave up 1 base and J gave up 5 bases, with 15 bases separating them. CDR3 length: 16 amino acids. The DNA of the CDR3 is TGTGCCAGCAGCCAAGGGACAGAACAAGGTCGAAACACCATATATTTT. Protein: CASSQGTEQGRNTIYF.

The chain couples TRBV6-2 or TRBV6-3 to TRBJ2-7; 12 bases agree with TRBD1. Germline V gives CDR1 MNHEY, CDR2 SVGEGT. This CDR3 comprises 16 residues. The junction had 6 bases not matched to a gene; V was cut back by 4 bases and J by 2 bases. The CDR3 region has the DNA TGTGCCAGCAGTTGGCCGGGACAGGGGGCCGCCTACGAGCAGTACTTC. It specifies CASSWPGQGAAYEQYF.

V is TRBV11-2 and J is TRBJ1-2; 7 bases align to TRBD1. This CDR3 comprises 14 residues. Germline CDR1 reads SGHAT; CDR2 reads FQNNGV. J was trimmed by 6 bases and V by 0 bases; bases with no gene match: 4. The CDR3 here is CASSLENRGDGYTF. DNA for the CDR3: TGTGCCAGCAGCTTAGAGAACAGGGGAGATGGCTACACCTTC.

The CDR3 nucleotides are TGTGCCAGCATCTCAGTTCCGGGACAGGGGGACGGAGACACTGAAGCTTTCTTT. Translating it yields CASISVPGQGDGDTEAFF. V and J are TRBV28 and TRBJ1-1, with 11 bases identical to TRBD1. Germline V lookup: CDR1 MDHEN, CDR2 SYDVKM. V shed 7 bases, J shed 3 bases, and the junction held 16 bases outside the gene matches. This CDR3 contains 18 residues.

This clone was seen a handful of times. The rearrangement uses TRBV10-1 and TRBJ1-6, with D uncertain. V was trimmed by 5 bases and J by 7 bases, leaving 12 bases between them. The germline CDR1 and CDR2 sequences are WNHNN and SYGVQD (reference sequence). There are 14 residues in the CDR3. The CDR3 reads CASSLTGRNSPLHF. As DNA, the CDR3 is TGCGCCAGCAGTCTCACCGGGAGGAATTCACCCCTCCACTTT.

The chain is built from TRBV5-1 and TRBJ2-5; 8 nucleotides line up with TRBD2. This CDR3 region has 15 residues. Germline CDR1 reads SGHRS; CDR2 reads YFSETQ. J gave up 1 base and V 1 base, and 3 bases lay outside the gene matches. The CDR3 sequence: CASSLQRGPQETQYF. The CDR3 region has the DNA TGCGCCAGCAGCTTGCAGCGGGGGCCCCAAGAGACCCAGTACTTC. Variable domain in full (rest from reference TRBV5-1 and TRBJ2-5): KAGVTQTPRYLIKTRGQQVTLSCSPISGHRSVSWYQQTPGQGLQFLFEYFSETQRNKGNFPGRFSGRQFSNSRSEMNVSTLELGDSALYLCASSLQRGPQETQYFGPGTRLLVL.

The chain recombines TRBV10-3 with TRBJ2-3, with no clear D. The CDR3 consists of 13 residues. V was clipped by 6 bases and J by 0 bases, with 7 bases between them. Germline assignment: CDR1 ENHRY and CDR2 SYGVKD. The CDR3 DNA follows: TGTGCCATCAGCAGCGCTAGCACAGATACGCAGTATTTT. Protein product: CAISSASTDTQYF.

V is TRBV2 and J is TRBJ1-4; TRBD1 might be the D (5 bases). The CDR3 is made up of 11 amino acids. Germline V gene sequence: CDR1 SNHLY, CDR2 FYNNEI. V lost 3 bases and J lost 11, with 7 bases in between. This chain's CDR3 is CASSERGKLFF. The CDR3 region has the DNA TGTGCCAGCAGTGAGCGGGGGAAACTGTTTTTT.

This sequence joins TRBV10-2 and TRBJ2-7, with a tentative D call TRBD2 (5 bases). The CDR3 extends over 14 amino acids. Germline V lookup: CDR1 WSHSY, CDR2 SAAADI. The V gene lost 7 bases and the J gene lost 7 bases, with 20 bases spanning the gap. For the CDR3, the DNA is TGCGCCAGCAAGGGAGACCGATCCTTTGGAGAGCAGTACTTC. It specifies CASKGDRSFGEQYF.

The genes are TRBV5-1 and TRBJ2-1, with a possible D match to TRBD2 (5 bases). Per the germline V gene, CDR1 is SGHRS and CDR2 is YFSETQ. The CDR3 is 15 residues long. Deletions cut 5 bases from V and 5 bases from J, with 17 bases between. The CDR3 region is CASRQAAAGNNEQFF. The CDR3 nucleotides read TGCGCCAGCAGACAAGCGGCCGCGGGTAACAATGAGCAGTTCTTC.

The chain carries TRBV6-5 and TRBJ1-2, with unresolved D. With 0 bases removed from V and 4 bases from J, the gap between germline ends came to 12 bases. Germline-derived CDR1 and CDR2 are MNHEY and SVGAGI. This CDR3 has 15 amino acids. CDR3 sequence (DNA): TGTGCCAGCAGTTACTCTCCCACGGTCGTCTATGGCTACACCTTC. This gives the protein CASSYSPTVVYGYTF.